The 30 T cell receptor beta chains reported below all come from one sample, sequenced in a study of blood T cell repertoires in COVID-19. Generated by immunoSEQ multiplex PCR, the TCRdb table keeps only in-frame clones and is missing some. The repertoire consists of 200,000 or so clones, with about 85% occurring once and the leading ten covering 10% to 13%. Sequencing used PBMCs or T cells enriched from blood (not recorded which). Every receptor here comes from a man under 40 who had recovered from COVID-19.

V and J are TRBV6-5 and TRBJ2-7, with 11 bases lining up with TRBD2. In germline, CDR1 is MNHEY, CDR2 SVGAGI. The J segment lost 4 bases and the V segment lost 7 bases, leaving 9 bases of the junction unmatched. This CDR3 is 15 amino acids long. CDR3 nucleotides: TGTGCCAGCAATCCCTATAGCGGGGGGGATTACGAGCAGTACTTC. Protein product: CASNPYSGGDYEQYF.

CDR3 nucleotides: TGTGCCAGCAGCCCCCGGGGGGGGCGGGCAGAGACCCAGTACTTC. This translates into CASSPRGGRAETQYF. This chain joins TRBV7-3 and TRBJ2-5; TRBD2 matches at 8 bases. With V trimmed by 5 bases and J by 4 bases, 9 bases remained unmatched. The CDR3 spans 15 residues. Germline V CDR1 and CDR2: SGHTA, FQGTGA. Variable domain in full (rest from reference TRBV7-3 and TRBJ2-5): GAGVSQTPSNKVTEKGKYVELRCDPISGHTALYWYRQSLGQGPEFLIYFQGTGAADDSGLPNDRFFAVRPEGSVSTLKIQRTERGDSAVYLCASSPRGGRAETQYFGPGTRLLVL.

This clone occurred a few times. The CDR3 loop reads CASSILGDNSYEQYF. CDR3 nucleotides: TGTGCCAGTAGTATCCTGGGTGACAATAGCTACGAGCAGTACTTC. The rearrangement links TRBV19 to TRBJ2-7; D not resolved. Per the germline V gene, CDR1 is LNHDA and CDR2 is SQIVND (reference sequence). The CDR3 consists of 15 residues. With 3 bases removed from V and 3 bases from J, the gap between germline ends came to 15 bases.

The CDR3 region is CASSFSFGTSNEQYF. The CDR3 nucleotides are TGTGCCAGCAGCTTTTCTTTCGGGACATCCAACGAGCAGTACTTC. The J gene is TRBJ2-7, the V gene TRBV7-2; tentatively, D is TRBD1 (6 bases). CDR1 and CDR2 from the germline V gene are SGHTA and FQGNSA. Trimming removed 3 bases at V and 5 bases at J, with 17 bases between. This CDR3 has 15 amino acids.

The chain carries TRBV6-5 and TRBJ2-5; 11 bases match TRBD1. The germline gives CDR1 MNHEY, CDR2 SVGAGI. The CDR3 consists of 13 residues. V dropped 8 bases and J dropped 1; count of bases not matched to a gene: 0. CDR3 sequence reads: CASGQGAQETQYF. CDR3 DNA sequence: TGTGCCAGCGGACAGGGGGCCCAAGAGACCCAGTACTTC.

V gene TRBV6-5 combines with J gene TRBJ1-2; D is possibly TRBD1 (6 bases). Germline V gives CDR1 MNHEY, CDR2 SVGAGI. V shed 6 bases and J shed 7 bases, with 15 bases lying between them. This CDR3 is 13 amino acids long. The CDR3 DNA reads TGTGCCAGCAGATCGGACAGTATTGGTGGCTACACCTTC. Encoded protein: CASRSDSIGGYTF.

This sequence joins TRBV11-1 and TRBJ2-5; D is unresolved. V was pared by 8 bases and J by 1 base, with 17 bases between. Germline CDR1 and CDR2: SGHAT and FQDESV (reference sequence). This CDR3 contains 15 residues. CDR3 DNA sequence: TGTGCCAGCTCCCCCCCGTGGCCGTTCCAAGAGACCCAGTACTTC. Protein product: CASSPPWPFQETQYF.

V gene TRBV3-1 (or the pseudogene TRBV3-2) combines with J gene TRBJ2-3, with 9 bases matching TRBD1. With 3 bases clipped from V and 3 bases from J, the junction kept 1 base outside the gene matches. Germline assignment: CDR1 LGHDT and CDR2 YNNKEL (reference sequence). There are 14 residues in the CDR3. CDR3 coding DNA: TGTGCCAGCAGCCAGACAGGGGGAACAGATACGCAGTATTTT. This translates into CASSQTGGTDTQYF.

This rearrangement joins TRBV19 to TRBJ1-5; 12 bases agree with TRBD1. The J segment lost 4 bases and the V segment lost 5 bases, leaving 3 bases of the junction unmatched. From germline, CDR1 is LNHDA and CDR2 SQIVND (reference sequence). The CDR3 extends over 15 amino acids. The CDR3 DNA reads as TGTGCCAGTAGTGAGGGACAGGGGGCGAATCAGCCCCAGCATTTT. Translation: CASSEGQGANQPQHF.

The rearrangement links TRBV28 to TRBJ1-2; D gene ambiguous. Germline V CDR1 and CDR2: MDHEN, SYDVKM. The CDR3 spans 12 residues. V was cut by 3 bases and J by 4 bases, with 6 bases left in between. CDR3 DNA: TGTGCCAGCAGTTTGTACGGCTATGGCTACACCTTC. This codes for CASSLYGYGYTF.

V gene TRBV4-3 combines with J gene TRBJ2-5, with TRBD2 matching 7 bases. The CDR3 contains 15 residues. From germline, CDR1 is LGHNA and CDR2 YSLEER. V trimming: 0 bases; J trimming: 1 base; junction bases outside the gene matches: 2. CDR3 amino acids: CASSQEAGFQETQYF. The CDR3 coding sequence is TGCGCCAGCAGCCAAGAAGCGGGGTTCCAAGAGACCCAGTACTTC.

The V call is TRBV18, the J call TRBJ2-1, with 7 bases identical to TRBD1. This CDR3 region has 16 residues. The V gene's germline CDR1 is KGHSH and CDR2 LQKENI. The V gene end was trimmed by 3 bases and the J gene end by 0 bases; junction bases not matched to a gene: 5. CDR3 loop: CASSPGQLSSYNEQFF. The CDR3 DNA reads TGTGCCAGCTCACCGGGACAGTTGAGCTCCTACAATGAGCAGTTCTTC.

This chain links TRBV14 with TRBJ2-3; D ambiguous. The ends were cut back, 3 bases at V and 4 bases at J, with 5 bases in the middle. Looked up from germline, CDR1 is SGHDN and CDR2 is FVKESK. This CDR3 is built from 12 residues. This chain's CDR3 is CASSHGSDTQYF. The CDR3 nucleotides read TGTGCCAGCAGCCACGGGTCAGATACGCAGTATTTT.

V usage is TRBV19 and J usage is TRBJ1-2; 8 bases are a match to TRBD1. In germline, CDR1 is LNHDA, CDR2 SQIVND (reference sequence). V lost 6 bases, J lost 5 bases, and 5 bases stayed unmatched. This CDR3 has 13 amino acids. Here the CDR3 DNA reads TGTGCCAGTAGCCTGGACAGGGATTATGGCTACACCTTC. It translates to CASSLDRDYGYTF. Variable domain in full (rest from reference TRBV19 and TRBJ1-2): DGGITQSPKYLFRKEGQNVTLSCEQNLNHDAMYWYRQDPGQGLRLIYYSQIVNDFQKGDIAEGYSVSREKKESFPLTVTSAQKNPTAFYLCASSLDRDYGYTFGSGTRLTVV.

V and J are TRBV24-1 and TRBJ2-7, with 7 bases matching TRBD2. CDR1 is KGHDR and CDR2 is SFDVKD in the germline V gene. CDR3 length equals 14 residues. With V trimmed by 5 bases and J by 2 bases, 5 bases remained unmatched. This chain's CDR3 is CATSANGGTYEQYF. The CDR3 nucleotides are TGTGCCACCAGTGCCAACGGGGGGACCTACGAGCAGTACTTC.

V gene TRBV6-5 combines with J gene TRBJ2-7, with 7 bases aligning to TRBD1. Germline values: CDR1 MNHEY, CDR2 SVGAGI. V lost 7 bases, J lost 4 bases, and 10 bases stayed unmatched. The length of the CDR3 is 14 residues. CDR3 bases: TGTGCCAGCAACTCACAGGGGTACGGATACGAGCAGTACTTC. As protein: CASNSQGYGYEQYF.

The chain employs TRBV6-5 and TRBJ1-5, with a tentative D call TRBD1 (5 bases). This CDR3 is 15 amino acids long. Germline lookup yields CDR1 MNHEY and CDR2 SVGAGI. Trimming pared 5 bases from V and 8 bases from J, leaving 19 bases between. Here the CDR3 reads CASSRTQGSIEPQHF. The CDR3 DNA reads TGTGCCAGCAGTAGGACACAAGGGTCGATTGAGCCCCAGCATTTT.

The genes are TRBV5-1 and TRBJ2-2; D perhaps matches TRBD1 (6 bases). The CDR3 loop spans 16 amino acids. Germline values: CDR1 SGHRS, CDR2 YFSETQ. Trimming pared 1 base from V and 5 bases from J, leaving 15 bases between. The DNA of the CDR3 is TGCGCCAGCAGCTTGACGGGACAAGGCCCAACCGGGGAGCTGTTTTTT. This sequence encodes CASSLTGQGPTGELFF.

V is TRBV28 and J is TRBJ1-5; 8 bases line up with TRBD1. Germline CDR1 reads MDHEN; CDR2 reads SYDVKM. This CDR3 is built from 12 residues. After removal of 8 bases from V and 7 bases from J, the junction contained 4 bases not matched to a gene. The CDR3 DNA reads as TGTGCCAGCGCAGGGGGCGACCAGCCCCAGCATTTT. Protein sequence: CASAGGDQPQHF.

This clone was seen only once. In DNA form, the CDR3 reads TGTGCCAGCAGACAAACAGGGCCGGGGTTTAATTCACCCCTCCACTTT. This encodes CASRQTGPGFNSPLHF. The V and J genes are TRBV25-1 and TRBJ1-6, with a weak D call TRBD1 (6 bases). Germline CDR1 MGHDK, CDR2 SYGVNS. CDR3 size: 16 residues. Trimming cost V 6 bases and J 6 bases, with 18 bases left between them. Full variable domain (remainder filled in from reference TRBV25-1 and TRBJ1-6): EADIYQTPRYLVIGTGKKITLECSQTMGHDKMYWYQQDPGMELHLIHYSYGVNSTEKGDLSSESTVSRIRTEHFPLTLESARPSHTSQYLCASRQTGPGFNSPLHFGNGTRLTVT.

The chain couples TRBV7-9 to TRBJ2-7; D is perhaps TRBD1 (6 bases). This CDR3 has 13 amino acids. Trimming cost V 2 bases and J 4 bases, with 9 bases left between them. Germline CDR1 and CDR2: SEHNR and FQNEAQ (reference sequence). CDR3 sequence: CASSLNRAYEQYF. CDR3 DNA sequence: TGTGCCAGCAGCTTAAACAGGGCTTACGAGCAGTACTTC.

DNA for the CDR3: TGTGCCTGGAGTGACAGGGGGAGTCAGCCCCAGCATTTT. Its translation: CAWSDRGSQPQHF. The chain uses TRBV30 and TRBJ1-5, with 8 nucleotides matching TRBD1. The J segment lost 6 bases and the V segment lost 1 base, leaving 2 bases of the junction unmatched. This CDR3 has 13 residues. Per germline, CDR1 GTSNPN and CDR2 SVGIG (reference sequence).

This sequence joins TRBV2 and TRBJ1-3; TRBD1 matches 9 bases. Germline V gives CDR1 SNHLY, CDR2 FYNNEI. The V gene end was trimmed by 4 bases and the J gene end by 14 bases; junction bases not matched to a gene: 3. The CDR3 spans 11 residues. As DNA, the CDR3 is TGTGCCAGCAGTGTGGGGGACAGGGTATATTTT. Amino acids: CASSVGDRVYF.

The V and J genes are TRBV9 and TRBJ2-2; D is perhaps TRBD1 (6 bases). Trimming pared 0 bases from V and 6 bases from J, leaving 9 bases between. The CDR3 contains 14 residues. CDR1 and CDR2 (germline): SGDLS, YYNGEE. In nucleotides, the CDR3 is TGTGCCAGCAGCGTAGCGGGACAACCCGGGGAGCTGTTTTTT. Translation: CASSVAGQPGELFF.

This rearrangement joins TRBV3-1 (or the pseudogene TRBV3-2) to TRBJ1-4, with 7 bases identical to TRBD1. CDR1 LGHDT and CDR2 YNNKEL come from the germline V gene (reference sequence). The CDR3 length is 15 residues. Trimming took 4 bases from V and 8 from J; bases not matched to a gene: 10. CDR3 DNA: TGTGCCAGCAGCCGCATCAGGGACAGAGGAGAAAAACTGTTTTTT. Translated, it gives CASSRIRDRGEKLFF.

Here the CDR3 reads CASSSTLSSYEQYF. For the CDR3, the DNA is TGTGCCAGCAGCTCGACTCTTAGCTCCTACGAGCAGTACTTC. This chain joins TRBV7-9 and TRBJ2-7, with D uncertain. Trimming stripped 4 bases from V and 0 bases from J, with 10 bases between. CDR1 and CDR2 (germline): SEHNR, FQNEAQ (reference sequence). The CDR3 spans 14 residues.

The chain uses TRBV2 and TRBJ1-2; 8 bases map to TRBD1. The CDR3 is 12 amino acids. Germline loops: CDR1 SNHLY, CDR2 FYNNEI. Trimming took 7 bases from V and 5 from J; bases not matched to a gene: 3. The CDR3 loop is CASNGQGYGYTF. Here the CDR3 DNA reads TGTGCCAGCAATGGACAGGGATATGGCTACACCTTC.

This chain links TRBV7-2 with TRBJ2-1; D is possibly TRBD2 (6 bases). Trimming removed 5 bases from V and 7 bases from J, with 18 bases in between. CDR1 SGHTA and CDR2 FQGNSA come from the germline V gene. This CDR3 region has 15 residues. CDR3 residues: CASSLRRDVQNEQFF. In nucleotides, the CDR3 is TGTGCCAGCAGCCTTAGGAGGGACGTCCAGAATGAGCAGTTCTTC.

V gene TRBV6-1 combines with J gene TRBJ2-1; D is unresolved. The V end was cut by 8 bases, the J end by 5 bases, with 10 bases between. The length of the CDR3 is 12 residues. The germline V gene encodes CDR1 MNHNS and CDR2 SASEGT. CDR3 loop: CASEENDNEQFF. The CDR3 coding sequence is TGTGCCAGCGAGGAAAACGACAATGAGCAGTTCTTC.

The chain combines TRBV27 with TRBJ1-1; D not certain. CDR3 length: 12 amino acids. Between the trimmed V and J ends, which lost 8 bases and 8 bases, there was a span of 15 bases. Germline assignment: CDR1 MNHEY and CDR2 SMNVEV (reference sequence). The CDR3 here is CASYSAVLEAFF. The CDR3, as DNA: TGTGCCAGCTATTCTGCGGTGCTCGAAGCTTTCTTT.